The rows below give T cell receptor beta chains drawn from one sample of a study of tumor and adjacent non-tumor tissue in lung cancer. MiXCR, run by TCRdb on the multiplex PCR reads, gives a single entry per CDR3 protein. The table shows 89,000 or so distinct CDR3 sequences, with about 66% occurring only once. Material: lung tumor tissue. The receptor set was obtained from a man between 65 and 85 years old with non-small cell lung cancer. Each CDR3 is given with its conserved first and last residue. D genes are given only for firm matches. Some rows have no size entry. The others give once, few or many, or a class for an expanded clone.

j_call | d_call | cdr3_length | clone_size | v_call | cdr3_nt | cdr3_aa
TRBJ2-7 | NA | 12 | NA | TRBV30 | TGTGCCTGGAGGCGGCGGTCCTACGAGCAGTACTTC | CAWRRRSYEQYF
TRBJ2-7 | NA | 14 | medium-sized | TRBV20-1 | TGCAGTGCCCCGTCGCAGGGATATTCCTACGAGCAGTACTTC | CSAPSQGYSYEQYF
TRBJ2-6 | NA | 17 | NA | TRBV5-4 | TGTGCCAGCAGCTTGTCTGGCGCGTTTGCTGAGGCCAACATCCTGACTTTC | CASSLSGAFAEANILTF
TRBJ2-3 | TRBD2 | 15 | few | TRBV11-2 | TGTACCAGCAGCCCCACCGGGGGGATCAGAGATACGCAGTATTTT | CTSSPTGGIRDTQYF
TRBJ2-3 | NA | 14 | few | TRBV29-1 | TGCAGCGTTGGAGGGACGGGAAACGCAGATACGCAGTATTTT | CSVGGTGNADTQYF
TRBJ2-1 | TRBD2 | 16 | NA | TRBV11-1 | TGTGCCAGCAGCCCCTCTCTGAGCGGGGGCTACAATGAGCAATTCTTC | CASSPSLSGGYNEQFF
TRBJ2-2 | NA | 15 | once | TRBV11-2 | TGTGCCAGCAGTTTAACTAACGGGTTCGCCGGGGGGCTGTTTTTT | CASSLTNGFAGGLFF
TRBJ2-1 | NA | 15 | NA | TRBV29-1 | TGCAGCCTTGATCGAACAGGGAACATGTACAATGAGCAGCTCTTC | CSLDRTGNMYNEQLF
TRBJ2-1 | NA | 16 | NA | TRBV20-1 | TGCAGTGCTAGAGAGAAGGTCGGGAGTTATACAACTGAGCAGTTCTTC | CSAREKVGSYTTEQFF
TRBJ1-1 | NA | 15 | NA | TRBV11-2 | TGTGCCAGCAGCTTAGGTCTAGCGTTCAGATCTGAAACTTTCTTT | CASSLGLAFRSETFF
TRBJ2-3 | TRBD2 | 15 | NA | TRBV28 | TGTGCCACCCGGACTAGCGGCAGTCCCACAGATACGCAGTATTTT | CATRTSGSPTDTQYF
TRBJ1-5 | TRBD1 | 16 | NA | TRBV30 | TGTGCCTGGAGTGCTTTAGAAGGGACAGGGAATCAGCCCCAGCATTTT | CAWSALEGTGNQPQHF
TRBJ1-1 | TRBD1 | 14 | few | TRBV10-3 | TGCGCCATCAGGAAGGACAGGGGATATACTGAAGCTCTCTTT | CAIRKDRGYTEALF
TRBJ1-3 | NA | 12 | NA | TRBV6-2/TRBV6-3 | TGCGCCACCAGTTTCGATGGAAACACCATATATTTT | CATSFDGNTIYF
TRBJ1-2 | TRBD1 | 15 | NA | TRBV11-2 | TGTGCCAGCAGTTCACGACAGGGGCATGGCTATGGTTACATCTTC | CASSSRQGHGYGYIF
TRBJ1-5 | TRBD1 | 14 | NA | TRBV20-1 | TGCAGTGCTAGCTCCTGGACAGGGTTTCAGCCCCAGGATTTT | CSASSWTGFQPQDF
TRBJ1-1 | NA | 13 | NA | TRBV6-1 | TGTGCCAGCACCTTAGAAAGGGGCATGTCGGCTTGCTTT | CASTLERGMSACF
TRBJ2-3 | NA | 15 | NA | TRBV11-3 | TGTTTCAGCAGCTTAGGGGCCGTCCCGACAGATACGCAGTATTTT | CFSSLGAVPTDTQYF
TRBJ2-2 | NA | 15 | NA | TRBV11-2 | TGTGTCAGCAGTCTATTAAGGGGTAGCACCGGTGAGCTGTTTTTT | CVSSLLRGSTGELFF
TRBJ1-6 | NA | 14 | many | TRBV7-9 | TGTGCCAGCAGTCCCGTTGGGCCCTGGGCACCCCTCCACTTT | CASSPVGPWAPLHF
TRBJ1-2 | NA | 16 | NA | TRBV20-1 | TGCAGTGCTAGAGATCGGGATAGGGGATTCGTCTATGGCTACACCTTC | CSARDRDRGFVYGYTF
TRBJ2-7 | TRBD2 | 15 | once | TRBV5-6 | TGTGCCAGCAGCTTGGGGACTAGCGATTCCTACGAGCAGTACTTC | CASSLGTSDSYEQYF
TRBJ2-7 | NA | 18 | many | TRBV5-6 | TGTGCCAGCAGCGCCACCCCCTTTCGGCAGGGGCAGGACTACGAGCAGTACTTC | CASSATPFRQGQDYEQYF
TRBJ1-2 | NA | 17 | NA | TRBV20-1 | TGCAGTGCTAGAGGGAGGAGACAAGGGGCGCTCCCCTATGGCTACACCTTC | CSARGRRQGALPYGYTF
TRBJ2-2 | TRBD2 | 14 | NA | TRBV20-1 | TGCAGTGCAAGGCTCAGCGGGAACACCGAGGAGCTGTTTTTT | CSARLSGNTEELFF
TRBJ2-1 | TRBD2 | 14 | many | TRBV29-1 | TGCAGCGCGGCGACTAGCGGGCGTTACAATGAGCAGTTCTTC | CSAATSGRYNEQFF
TRBJ1-3 | NA | 13 | NA | TRBV20-1 | TGCAGTGCCAAGGACGGCTCTGGAAACACCATATATTTT | CSAKDGSGNTIYF
TRBJ1-5 | NA | 18 | NA | TRBV6-5 | TGTGCCAGCAGTTTTCTGCCTCTCTCGGAGGGGTTCGATCAACCCCAGCATTTC | CASSFLPLSEGFDQPQHF
TRBJ2-5 | NA | 14 | many | TRBV10-3 | TGTGCCATCAGTGAGACAGGGCCGCCGGAGACCCAGTACTTC | CAISETGPPETQYF
TRBJ2-4 | NA | 15 | many | TRBV12-3/TRBV12-4 | TGTGCCAGCAGTTTGGGCGGTTCAGCCAAAAACATTCAGTACTTC | CASSLGGSAKNIQYF
TRBJ2-7 | NA | 14 | many | TRBV5-5 | TGTGCCAGCAGCTCCGAGGCCCGATCCTACGAGCAGTACTTC | CASSSEARSYEQYF
TRBJ1-2 | TRBD1 | 14 | many | TRBV28 | TGTGCCAGCAGTCCCCCGACAGGGGTCTATGGCTACACCTTC | CASSPPTGVYGYTF
TRBJ2-3 | NA | 14 | once | TRBV11-2 | TGTACCAGCAGCTTAGAAGCTTACACAGATACGCATTATTTT | CTSSLEAYTDTHYF
TRBJ2-7 | NA | 15 | once | TRBV6-5 | TGTGCCAGCAGTTACTCATCGGACAGCGGAAGTGAGCAGTACTTC | CASSYSSDSGSEQYF
TRBJ1-1 | TRBD1 | 15 | NA | TRBV6-5 | TGCACCAGCAGTCAACCCGGGACAGGGCTCACTGAAACTTTCTTT | CTSSQPGTGLTETFF
TRBJ1-3 | NA | 15 | few | TRBV14 | TGTGCCAGCAGCCATCGTGGGCTCTCTGGAAACACCATATATTTT | CASSHRGLSGNTIYF
TRBJ1-1 | TRBD1 | 13 | many | TRBV6-1 | TGTGCCAGCAGGAGGACAGGGGACACTGAAGCTTTCTTT | CASRRTGDTEAFF
TRBJ1-3 | NA | 12 | NA | TRBV20-1 | TGCGGTACCACAGGCGCTGGAAACACCATATATTTT | CGTTGAGNTIYF
TRBJ2-6 | NA | 15 | NA | TRBV28 | TGTGCCAACAATCTACATGGCTCTGGGGCCAACGTCCTGACTTTC | CANNLHGSGANVLTF
TRBJ2-1 | NA | 15 | NA | TRBV5-6 | TGTGCCAGCAGCTTGGTACGGGCCAGGGAGAGTGAGCAGCTCTTC | CASSLVRARESEQLF
TRBJ2-7 | TRBD2 | 16 | NA | TRBV20-1 | TGCAGTGCTAGGCCCAGGCGACTAGCGGGATCGTACGAGCAGTGCTTC | CSARPRRLAGSYEQCF
TRBJ1-4 | NA | 17 | NA | TRBV6-5 | TGTGCCAGCAGTTACGCATTGATAGGAGCAACTAATGAGAAACTGTTTTTT | CASSYALIGATNEKLFF
TRBJ1-1 | TRBD1 | 16 | NA | TRBV6-1 | TGTGCCAGTAGAGGGAGGGTGACAGGGAGGACCGTGGAACCTATCTTT | CASRGRVTGRTVEPIF
TRBJ2-1 | TRBD2 | 15 | NA | TRBV30 | TGTGCCTGGACCCCACTAGCGGGGATCTACAATGAGCAGTTCTTC | CAWTPLAGIYNEQFF
TRBJ1-2 | NA | 15 | many | TRBV5-1 | TGCGCCAGCAGCTTGGTTCCCGACGGTAACTATGGCTACACCTTC | CASSLVPDGNYGYTF
TRBJ2-2 | NA | 16 | NA | TRBV11-1 | TGTGCCAGCAGCTCCGGTTTCCTTCCTAACACCGGGGAGCTGTTTTTT | CASSSGFLPNTGELFF
TRBJ1-5 | TRBD1 | 18 | NA | TRBV10-3 | TGTGCCATCAGGCAGGGGGCAGGGGGCCATTGGGGCAATCAGCCCCAGCATTTC | CAIRQGAGGHWGNQPQHF
TRBJ2-7 | NA | 16 | NA | TRBV11-2 | TGTGCCAGCAGCCCTTGGGGAGTAGGGGTCCCCTACGAGCACTACTTC | CASSPWGVGVPYEHYF
TRBJ1-4 | NA | 15 | NA | TRBV5-1 | TGCGCCAGCAGCCCCCTCCCCCGGACCTCGGAAAAACTGTTTTTT | CASSPLPRTSEKLFF
TRBJ2-2 | TRBD1 | 15 | many | TRBV4-1 | TGCGCCAGCAGCCTCCGAGACAGGGCCACCGGGGAGCTGTTTTTT | CASSLRDRATGELFF
TRBJ2-7 | NA | 16 | NA | TRBV11-2 | TGTGCCAGCAGCCCTTGGGGGGTGGGGGTCCCCTACGACCAGTACTTC | CASSPWGVGVPYDQYF
TRBJ1-2 | NA | 11 | NA | TRBV21-1 | TGTGTCAGCAGCCCCAGGACAGTGACCACCTTC | CVSSPRTVTTF
TRBJ1-1 | NA | 13 | NA | TRBV11-2 | TGTGCCAGCAGGAGAACAGGGAACACTGAAACTTTCTTT | CASRRTGNTETFF
TRBJ1-1 | NA | 11 | NA | TRBV6-1 | TGTGGCAGCGGTGCGGGGGCGGGAGCTTTCTTT | CGSGAGAGAFF
TRBJ2-2 | NA | 10 | NA | TRBV29-1 | TGCAGCATACGGACCGGTGAGCTGTTTTTT | CSIRTGELFF